A single sample gave rise to the 18 T cell receptor beta chains below, sequenced in a study of shared clonotypes between healthy human individuals. Some clones are missing from TCRdb's copy, which holds only in-frame ones; the method was immunoSEQ multiplex PCR. The data contain fewer than 2.5 million clones, approximately 94% of them seen just once; the ten biggest clones take up around 0.37%. Sequenced: naive CD4+ T cells from PBMCs. Subset given: CD45RA+ positively selected. These TCRs come from a man between 18 and 29 years old in good health. Some clones in this sample may be carry-over from other donors' samples.

To note about this clone: Other DNA sequences in this sample translate to the same CDR3. The V and J genes are TRBV18 and TRBJ2-1; D ambiguous. Trimming took 6 bases from V and 0 from J, leaving 12 bases between them. Germline lookup yields CDR1 KGHSH and CDR2 LQKENI. The CDR3 is 15 residues long. The DNA of the CDR3 is TGTGCCAGCTCGCCGGATGGTTTCTCCTACAATGAGCAGTTCTTC. This translates into CASSPDGFSYNEQFF.

The rearrangement links TRBV6-1 to TRBJ2-7; D gene unclear. The V gene lost 8 bases and the J gene lost 0 bases, with 11 bases spanning the gap. This CDR3 is built from 13 residues. From germline, CDR1 is MNHNS and CDR2 SASEGT. The CDR3 spells CASGQTLSYEQYF. The CDR3 coding sequence is TGTGCCAGCGGGCAGACTCTCTCCTACGAGCAGTACTTC.

This clone was detected only a few times. The chain combines TRBV30 with TRBJ1-1; D is undetermined. V lost 2 bases to trimming and J lost 6 bases, with 7 bases between them. There are 11 residues in the CDR3. Germline CDR1 reads GTSNPN; CDR2 reads SVGIG (reference sequence). The chain's CDR3 is CAWSRRPEAFF. The CDR3 coding sequence is TGTGCCTGGAGTAGAAGGCCTGAAGCTTTCTTT.

The chain is built from TRBV19 and TRBJ2-7; 7 nucleotides agree with TRBD1. The V gene's germline CDR1 is LNHDA and CDR2 SQIVND (reference sequence). The CDR3 loop spans 14 amino acids. The trim removed 5 bases at V and 3 bases at J, leaving 7 bases unmatched. The CDR3 loop is CASSEQGSLYEQYF. The CDR3 bases are TGTGCCAGTAGTGAACAGGGGTCCCTCTACGAGCAGTACTTC.

The rearrangement links TRBV7-6 to TRBJ2-1; TRBD2 is a possible D gene (6 bases). Germline V lookup: CDR1 SGHVS, CDR2 FNYEAQ. V lost 4 bases and J lost 0, with 10 bases in between. The CDR3 is 15 residues long. The CDR3 bases are TGTGCCAGCAGCTCCGGGAGCCCCTCCTACAATGAGCAGTTCTTC. Translating it yields CASSSGSPSYNEQFF.

In its sample, this clone was seen once. The chain couples TRBV5-1 to TRBJ2-7; TRBD2 might be the D (5 bases). The CDR3 runs to 15 residues. Trimming pared 2 bases from V and 2 bases from J, leaving 14 bases between. Per germline, CDR1 SGHRS and CDR2 YFSETQ. Here the CDR3 reads CASSFEPSRTYEQYF. The CDR3, as DNA: TGCGCCAGCAGCTTTGAGCCTAGCAGAACCTACGAGCAGTACTTC.

The gene calls are TRBV6-5 and TRBJ2-3; D unresolved. Germline CDR1 MNHEY, CDR2 SVGAGI. V was clipped by 0 bases and J by 4 bases, with 8 bases between them. The CDR3 length is 14 residues. The CDR3 loop is CASSYSASADTQYF. CDR3 bases: TGTGCCAGCAGTTACTCGGCTAGTGCAGATACGCAGTATTTT.

The V and J genes are TRBV19 and TRBJ2-1, with D maybe TRBD1 (6 bases). Germline V lookup: CDR1 LNHDA, CDR2 SQIVND (reference sequence). This CDR3 is built from 15 residues. V was clipped by 0 bases and J by 7 bases, with 13 bases between them. In DNA form, the CDR3 reads TGTGCCAGTAGTATAGATAGGGGCCAGGGGAATGAGCAGTTCTTC. Encoded protein: CASSIDRGQGNEQFF.

This clone was seen only once. The genes are TRBV28 and TRBJ2-7; 7 bases are shared with TRBD2. The CDR3 loop spans 12 amino acids. CDR1 is MDHEN, CDR2 SYDVKM, per germline. CDR3 DNA sequence: TGTGCTACCCGGGAGGTAAACTACGAGCAGTACTTC. Its translation: CATREVNYEQYF.

The table lists this clone with a few counts. The chain uses TRBV19 and TRBJ1-2, with 9 bases identical to TRBD1. Germline trimming cut 8 bases from V and 6 bases from J; bases unmatched to any gene: 7. In germline, CDR1 is LNHDA, CDR2 SQIVND (reference sequence). This CDR3 is 13 amino acids long. The CDR3 region has the DNA TGTGCCAGTCGGGGACAGGGAGGGAATGGCTACACCTTC. As protein: CASRGQGGNGYTF.

V usage is TRBV11-3 and J usage is TRBJ2-7; TRBD2 might be the D (5 bases). The CDR3 has 12 residues. Germline V gives CDR1 SGHNT, CDR2 YENEEA. Trimming stripped 5 bases from V and 4 bases from J, with 9 bases between. CDR3 in DNA: TGTGCCAGCAGCCGGGATCCTTACGAGCAGTACTTC. Amino acid sequence: CASSRDPYEQYF.

The rearrangement joins TRBV29-1 to TRBJ2-3; TRBD1 agrees at 8 bases. J was trimmed by 0 bases and V by 6 bases; bases with no gene match: 8. Per the germline V gene, CDR1 is SQVTM and CDR2 is ANQGSEA. The CDR3 has 15 amino acids. The CDR3 DNA reads as TGCAGCGTAGCTGGAGGACAGGGTAGCACAGATACGCAGTATTTT. It is translated as CSVAGGQGSTDTQYF.

The CDR3 DNA sequence: TGTGCCAGCAGTTTGCCCGGGACTCAGGGAACCCGGCAGTACTTC. This codes for CASSLPGTQGTRQYF. This sequence joins TRBV28 and TRBJ2-5, with D possibly being TRBD2 (6 bases). Germline-derived CDR1 and CDR2 are MDHEN and SYDVKM. Trimming stripped 3 bases from V and 11 bases from J, with 22 bases between. The CDR3 totals 15 residues.

The chain links TRBV13 to TRBJ2-7, with unresolved D. Germline CDR1 PRHDT, CDR2 FYEKMQ (reference sequence). With 4 bases removed from V and 0 bases from J, the gap between germline ends came to 4 bases. The CDR3 has 12 amino acids. The CDR3 protein is CASSSSSYEQYF. The CDR3 DNA reads as TGTGCCAGCAGCTCGAGCTCCTACGAGCAGTACTTC.

The chain carries TRBV28 and TRBJ2-1, with D possibly TRBD2 on 5 matching bases. The V and J ends lost 5 bases and 4 bases respectively, with 15 bases between them. The CDR3 runs to 15 residues. CDR1 is MDHEN and CDR2 is SYDVKM in the germline V gene. The chain's CDR3 is CASSPPKRYYNEQFF. The CDR3 DNA is TGTGCCAGCAGTCCCCCAAAGCGGTATTACAATGAGCAGTTCTTC. The entire variable domain, with the rest obtained from reference TRBV28 and TRBJ2-1, is as follows: DVKVTQSSRYLVKRTGEKVFLECVQDMDHENMFWYRQDPGLGLRLIYFSYDVKMKEKGDIPEGYSVSREKKERFSLILESASTNQTSMYLCASSPPKRYYNEQFFGPGTRLTVL.

The chain is built from TRBV4-1 and TRBJ2-5, with no clear D. This CDR3 is 16 amino acids long. The germline V gene encodes CDR1 MGHRA and CDR2 YSYEKL. The ends were cut back, 1 base at V and 1 base at J, with 13 bases in the middle. The CDR3 loop reads CASSQGVASGQETQYF. The CDR3 bases are TGCGCCAGCAGCCAAGGGGTTGCCAGTGGCCAAGAGACCCAGTACTTC.

The V gene is TRBV5-1, the J gene TRBJ2-6; possible D gene TRBD1, 6 bases. The V end was cut by 2 bases, the J end by 0 bases, with 15 bases between. The CDR3 covers 18 residues. Per the germline V gene, CDR1 is SGHRS and CDR2 is YFSETQ. For the CDR3, the DNA is TGCGCCAGCAGCTTAAGGACAGCTTCTTCCTCTGGGGCCAACGTCCTGACTTTC. Translation gives CASSLRTASSSGANVLTF.

The J gene is TRBJ2-2, the V gene TRBV5-4; no definite D call. The CDR3 has 16 amino acids. The germline V and J ends were trimmed by 0 bases and 2 bases, with 11 bases remaining between them. Germline-derived CDR1 and CDR2 are SGHNT and YYREEE (reference sequence). CDR3 region: CASSLDRKSNTGELFF. The CDR3 bases are TGTGCCAGCAGCTTGGATAGGAAATCTAACACCGGGGAGCTGTTTTTT.